This is a list of T cell receptor beta chains from one sample in a study of human T cells and chemical hapten exposure. TCRdb analysed the RACE reads with MiXCR anew, one entry per CDR3 protein. Seen here are more than 80,000 distinct CDR3 sequences, roughly an eighth observed once, and the top ten hold around 1.7%. The sample was whole blood, taken in connection with sensitization to the hapten diphenylcyclopropenone (DPC). These receptors came from a woman between 50 and 59 years old with alopecia areata. Some clones in this sample may be carry-over from other donors' samples. Both conserved end residues are part of each CDR3. A D gene is named only where the DNA matches it firmly. A row's size may be missing; if present it is once, few, many or a size class.

>TRBV7-9|TRBJ2-1|NA|TRBD2
TGTGCCAGCACCCCCAGACTAGCGGGATTAGAGGATGAGCAGTTCTTC
CASTPRLAGLEDEQFF
>TRBV20-1|TRBJ1-5|NA|NA
TGCAGTGCTAGAAGACAAAATAATCAGCCCCAGCATTTT
CSARRQNNQPQHF
>TRBV4-3|TRBJ2-5|few|NA
TGCGCCAGCAGCCAAACAGTAGCTGTAAAGACCCAGTACTTC
CASSQTVAVKTQYF
>TRBV29-1|TRBJ2-5|few|NA
TGCAGCACCGGGGGGCCGGAGACCCAGTACTTC
CSTGGPETQYF
>TRBV6-5|TRBJ1-1|NA|NA
TGTGCCAGCAGTTTCTCCGACAGGCCTGTGAACACTGAAGCTTTCTTT
CASSFSDRPVNTEAFF
>TRBV29-1|TRBJ2-1|NA|NA
TGCAGCGTCGCCAGCAGGGTTTGGGAAAAGAATGAGCAGTTCTTC
CSVASRVWEKNEQFF
>TRBV29-1|TRBJ2-3|many|TRBD2
TGCAGCGTGACTAGCGGTACGCAGTATTTT
CSVTSGTQYF
>TRBV18|TRBJ2-3|once|TRBD2
TGTGCCAGCTCACTCGCTTGGACTAGCGAGAATACGCAGTATTTT
CASSLAWTSENTQYF
>TRBV7-2|TRBJ2-1|NA|NA
TGTGCCAGCAGCTTAGAAAGTCATACCGATGAGCAGTTCTTC
CASSLESHTDEQFF
>TRBV6-5|TRBJ1-1|NA|TRBD1
TGTGCCAGCAGTTATCCCCAGGGGGCGAAAACTGAAGCTTTCTTT
CASSYPQGAKTEAFF
>TRBV29-1|TRBJ1-3|NA|NA
TGCAGCGTCAATTCCGTCTCTGGAAACACCATATATTTT
CSVNSVSGNTIYF
>TRBV7-2|TRBJ1-1|NA|TRBD1
TGTGCCAGCAGCTTGGCCGGACAGGGGGCTGCTGAAGCTTTCTTT
CASSLAGQGAAEAFF
>TRBV10-3|TRBJ1-3|NA|TRBD1
TGTGCCATCTGGACAGGGTTCACGCCGTACTCTGGAAACACCATATATTTT
CAIWTGFTPYSGNTIYF
>TRBV7-9|TRBJ1-5|few|NA
TGTGCCAGCAGCCGGATAAATCAGCCCCAGCATTTT
CASSRINQPQHF
>TRBV7-9|TRBJ2-7|NA|TRBD1
TGTGCCAGCAGCTTAGTTTCTGGGACAGGGTTTAACGAGCAGTACTTC
CASSLVSGTGFNEQYF
>TRBV12-3/TRBV12-4|TRBJ2-4|NA|NA
TGTGCCAGCAGTCGACAGAAAAACATTCAGTACTTC
CASSRQKNIQYF
>TRBV12-3/TRBV12-4|TRBJ1-6|few|NA
TGTGCCAGCAGCCCCGGACAGCGCTCCTATAATTCACCCCTCCACTTT
CASSPGQRSYNSPLHF
>TRBV11-2|TRBJ2-2|NA|NA
TGTGCCAGCAGCCCGGGGGTCAACACCGGGGAGCTGTTTTTT
CASSPGVNTGELFF
>TRBV7-2|TRBJ2-1|NA|TRBD2
TGTGCCAGCAGCCCGTCCCGGCGGGGGGGCCCTTACAATGAGCAGTTCTTC
CASSPSRRGGPYNEQFF
>TRBV5-6|TRBJ2-7|NA|NA
TGTGCCAGCAGCTTGGGTATCGGGGACGAGCAGTACTTC
CASSLGIGDEQYF
>TRBV28|TRBJ2-7|NA|TRBD2
TGTGCCAGCAGTTTAGACGGACTAGCGCCCTACGAGCAGTACTTC
CASSLDGLAPYEQYF
>TRBV7-2|TRBJ1-5|NA|NA
TGTGCCAGCAGCTTATCTCCCGGTAGGAGTTGGCCCCAGCATTTT
CASSLSPGRSWPQHF
>TRBV28|TRBJ1-6|NA|TRBD1
TGTGCCAGCAGTCCGGGACAGGGATACTCGTCACCCCTCCACTTT
CASSPGQGYSSPLHF
>TRBV20-1|TRBJ1-5|few|NA
TGCAGTGCCCATCGGGTCCTGGGGAATCAGCCCCAGCATTTT
CSAHRVLGNQPQHF